The rows below give T cell receptor beta chains drawn from one sample of a study of cytomegalovirus exposure and HLA in healthy donors. This table comes from immunoSEQ multiplex PCR, and its TCRdb copy is limited to in-frame clones, with some not included. The table includes around 78,000 clones, approximately 84% detected once. The sample was PBMCs. Source of these receptors: a woman between 50 and 59 years old in good health and CMV-seronegative. The CDR3 runs from the conserved cysteine through the conserved F or W. A D gene is named only where the DNA matches it firmly.

CDR3 protein	CDR3 length	D gene	V gene	J gene
CASSFGGHTFNEQFF	15	.	TRBV5-4	TRBJ2-1
CASSVEALAPNEQFF	15	.	TRBV9	TRBJ2-1
CASSNGGTIYEQYF	14	.	TRBV19	TRBJ2-7
CASSPRDRATEAFF	14	TRBD1	TRBV9	TRBJ1-1
CASSLTGTNTEAFF	14	.	TRBV5-1	TRBJ1-1
CASSEAGPRAALGNTIYF	18	.	TRBV6-1	TRBJ1-3
CASSAPGAYNEQFF	14	.	TRBV6-1	TRBJ2-1
CASSQIPAYEQYF	13	.	TRBV4-1	TRBJ2-7
CASSILSHGQLKETQYF	17	.	TRBV19	TRBJ2-5
CASSLDPPSGRAPGELFF	18	TRBD2	TRBV7-6	TRBJ2-2
CASSPGQLYGYTF	13	.	TRBV6-6	TRBJ1-2
CASINEGADTQYF	13	.	TRBV2	TRBJ2-3
CASSVATGWQETQYF	15	TRBD1	TRBV9	TRBJ2-5
CASSPQRPGVNGELFF	16	.	TRBV4-2	TRBJ2-2
CASSYSRQTNTEAFF	15	.	TRBV5-1	TRBJ1-1
CASSPSTVSGANVLTF	16	.	TRBV5-1	TRBJ2-6
CASSPSQGMNTEAFF	15	.	TRBV7-9	TRBJ1-1
CASSELATGELFF	13	.	TRBV2	TRBJ2-2
CASSGLMGEQYF	12	.	TRBV5-6	TRBJ2-7
CASSGVLGAFF	11	.	TRBV10-1	TRBJ1-1
CASSPYTTGNTIYF	14	.	TRBV7-2	TRBJ1-3
CASSLPVGGGAGGNTIYF	18	.	TRBV5-5	TRBJ1-3